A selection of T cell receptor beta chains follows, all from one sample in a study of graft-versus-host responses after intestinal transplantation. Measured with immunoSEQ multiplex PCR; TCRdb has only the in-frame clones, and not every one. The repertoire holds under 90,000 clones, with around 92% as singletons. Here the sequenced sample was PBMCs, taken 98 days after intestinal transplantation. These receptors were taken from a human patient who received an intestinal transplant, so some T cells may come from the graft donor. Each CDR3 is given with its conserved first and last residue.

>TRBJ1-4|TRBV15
CATSREASGGNEKLFF
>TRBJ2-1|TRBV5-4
CASSSERAPYNEQFF
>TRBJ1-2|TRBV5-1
CASSLGTAHKGTYGYTF
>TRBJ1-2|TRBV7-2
CASSAVVYGYTF
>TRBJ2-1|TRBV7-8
CASSLGLAGGYVYNEQFF
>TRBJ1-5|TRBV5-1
CASSPSGNQPQHF
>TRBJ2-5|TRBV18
CASSPGGQQETQYF
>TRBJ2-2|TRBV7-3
CASSFRGNTGELFF
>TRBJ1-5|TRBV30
CAWSEGGGNQPQHF
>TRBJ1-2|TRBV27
CASSLSSGTGRAISYGYTF
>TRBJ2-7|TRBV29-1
CSVGRGLDYEQYF
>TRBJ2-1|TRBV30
CAWSVASGRAAYNEQFF
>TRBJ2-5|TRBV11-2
CASSLSPGLAGPPPQYF
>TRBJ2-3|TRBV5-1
CASSLAGGFTDTQYF
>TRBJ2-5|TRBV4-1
CASSHPGLAGGPGKETQYF
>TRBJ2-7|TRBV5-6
CASSLRQMGTREQYF
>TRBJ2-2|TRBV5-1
CASSLGQGAGELFF
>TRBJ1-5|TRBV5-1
CASSPGTGDQPQHF
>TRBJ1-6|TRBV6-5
CASTQTGLGNSPLHF
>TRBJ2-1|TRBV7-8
CASRPTGLASGSSYNEQFF
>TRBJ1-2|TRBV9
CASSVTGAGGQGYGYTF
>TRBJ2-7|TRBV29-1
CSAQIGLAGSYEQYF
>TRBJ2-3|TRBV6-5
CASRGTSGYADTQYF
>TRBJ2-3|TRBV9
CASSGGTDTQYF
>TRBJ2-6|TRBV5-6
CASSLAGGNSGANVLTF
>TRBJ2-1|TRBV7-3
CASSLDVRNEQFF
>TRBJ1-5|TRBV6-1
CASSAWTGGGNQPQHF
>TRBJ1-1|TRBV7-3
CASSWTGDTEAFF
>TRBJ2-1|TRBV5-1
CASSLAPSGSDEQFF
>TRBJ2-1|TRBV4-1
CASSQESRHPSGQFF
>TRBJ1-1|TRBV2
CASRTGATEAFF
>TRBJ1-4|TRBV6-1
CASSEEPDRVSLFF
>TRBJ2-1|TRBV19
CASSTQSGSYNEQFF
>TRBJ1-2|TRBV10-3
CAISAGTLPNYGYTF
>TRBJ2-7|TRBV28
CASSYVDDFFYEQYF
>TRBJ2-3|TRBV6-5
CASSYSGGTQYF
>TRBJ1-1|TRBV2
CASRDTTDGEAFF
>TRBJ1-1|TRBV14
CASSQDRGQGVTEAFF
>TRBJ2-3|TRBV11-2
CASSLFGTRYTDTQYF